Below are 27 T cell receptor beta chains sequenced from a single sample in a study of CD8 T cells in ankylosing spondylitis. TCRdb itself ran the 5' RACE reads through MiXCR, one entry per CDR3 protein. The sample holds some 30,000 distinct CDR3 sequences, 14% seen once. The sample taken for sequencing was blood. The receptors shown here come from a male donor with ankylosing spondylitis or in good health (not recorded which).

In this sample, this clonotype turned up a few times. V usage is TRBV29-1 and J usage is TRBJ2-2; 8 bases map to TRBD2. J was trimmed by 4 bases and V by 4 bases; bases with no gene match: 11. There are 16 residues in the CDR3. The germline CDR1 and CDR2 sequences are SQVTM and ANQGSEA. CDR3 nucleotide sequence: TGCAGCGTTGTTAGCGGGGCATCGGCGGGCACCGGGGAGCTGTTTTTT. Encoded protein: CSVVSGASAGTGELFF.

The rearrangement links TRBV29-1 to TRBJ1-1; D may be TRBD1 (5 bases). CDR3 length equals 13 residues. Germline CDR1 is SQVTM and CDR2 is ANQGSEA. V dropped 1 base and J dropped 4 bases, with 10 bases sitting between them. The CDR3 bases are TGCAGCGTTGAAGCAGGGCAGTCCACTGAAGCTTTCTTT. This gives the protein CSVEAGQSTEAFF.

This clonotype was counted a few times. The genes are TRBV12-3 or TRBV12-4 and TRBJ1-1; D is ambiguous. V lost 5 bases and J 8 bases, leaving 12 bases between the germline ends. This CDR3 is built from 12 residues. CDR3 in amino acids: CASSLPPAEAFF. The CDR3 nucleotides are TGTGCCAGCAGTCTTCCCCCAGCAGAAGCTTTCTTT.

This chain links TRBV3-1 with TRBJ2-4, with 12 positions matching TRBD2. The CDR3 length is 13 residues. Germline V lookup: CDR1 LGHDT, CDR2 YNNKEL (reference sequence). V was clipped by 4 bases and J by 11 bases; unmatched bases: 3. As DNA, the CDR3 is TGTGCCAGCAGCCCAGGACTAGCGGGATTTCAGTACTTC. Its translation: CASSPGLAGFQYF.

In its sample, this clonotype was seen a few times. This sequence joins TRBV4-3 and TRBJ1-1; D is possibly TRBD1 (5 bases). The CDR3 runs to 14 residues. CDR1 and CDR2 from the germline V gene are LGHNA and YSLEER. V lost 1 base to trimming and J lost 5 bases, with 11 bases between them. The CDR3 spells CASSQVGRGTEAFF. In DNA form, the CDR3 reads TGCGCCAGCAGCCAAGTAGGGAGGGGTACTGAAGCTTTCTTT.

The J gene is TRBJ1-5, the V gene TRBV6-6; no firm D call. V lost 2 bases and J 5 bases, leaving 4 bases between the germline ends. The CDR3 runs 12 residues. Looked up from germline, CDR1 is MNHNY and CDR2 is SVGAGI (reference sequence). The CDR3 spells CASSYGDQPQHF. CDR3 in DNA: TGTGCCAGCAGTTACGGAGATCAGCCCCAGCATTTT.

This clonotype was detected only a few times. The V call is TRBV11-2, the J call TRBJ2-3; 14 bases agree with TRBD2. Germline-derived CDR1 and CDR2 are SGHAT and FQNNGV. V lost 5 bases to trimming and J lost 6 bases; unmatched junction nucleotides: 4. This CDR3 spans 15 amino acids. The CDR3 reads CASSPRLAGGDTQYF. The CDR3 DNA is TGTGCCAGCAGCCCCCGACTAGCGGGAGGGGATACGCAGTATTTT.

This clonotype has only a few counts. Written as DNA, the CDR3 is TGCGCCAGCAGCCAAGCGTGGCAGGGGGCTTTGTTTTTT. This gives the protein CASSQAWQGALFF. J is TRBJ2-2 and V is TRBV4-3, with TRBD1 matching over 8 bases. With 1 base clipped from V and 15 bases from J, the junction kept 7 bases outside the gene matches. Germline values: CDR1 LGHNA, CDR2 YSLEER. The CDR3 sequence is 13 residues long.

The chain recombines TRBV9 with TRBJ2-3, with a possible D match to TRBD2 (6 bases). The CDR3 runs 14 residues. V was trimmed by 3 bases and J by 0 bases, leaving 8 bases between them. Looked up from germline, CDR1 is SGDLS and CDR2 is YYNGEE. CDR3 DNA: TGTGCCAGCAGCGCGGGACTTAGCACAGATACGCAGTATTTT. This gives the protein CASSAGLSTDTQYF.

This clonotype was observed many times. The chain employs TRBV29-1 and TRBJ2-7, with 10 bases that match TRBD1. The germline gives CDR1 SQVTM, CDR2 ANQGSEA. The CDR3 spans 12 residues. The trim removed 3 bases at V and 5 bases at J, leaving 1 base unmatched. In nucleotides, the CDR3 is TGCAGCGTTGAGGGACAGGGGAACGAGCAGTACTTC. Protein sequence: CSVEGQGNEQYF.

This clonotype came up a few times. This sequence joins TRBV7-9 and TRBJ2-3; 12 nucleotides align to TRBD2. The J segment lost 5 bases and the V segment lost 6 bases, leaving 6 bases of the junction unmatched. The CDR3 totals 15 residues. Germline assignment: CDR1 SEHNR and CDR2 FQNEAQ (reference sequence). The CDR3 spells CASRPPGLAGDTQYF. The CDR3 DNA is TGTGCCAGCAGACCCCCGGGACTAGCGGGAGATACGCAGTATTTT.

In its sample, this clonotype was seen a few times. CDR3 bases: TGTGCCAGCAGTTTTGGTATCTCCTACGAGCAGTACTTC. The encoded protein is CASSFGISYEQYF. The chain links TRBV27 to TRBJ2-7; D not certain. The CDR3 totals 13 residues. V was pared by 3 bases and J by 0 bases, with 6 bases between. Looked up from germline, CDR1 is MNHEY and CDR2 is SMNVEV (reference sequence).

V is TRBV7-2 and J is TRBJ1-2, with a possible D match to TRBD1 (6 bases). This CDR3 spans 13 amino acids. Between the trimmed V and J ends, which lost 5 bases and 7 bases, there was a span of 14 bases. Germline CDR1 reads SGHTA; CDR2 reads FQGNSA. CDR3 coding DNA: TGTGCCAGCAGCCCCGGGACATGGGTTGGCTACACCTTC. Its translation is CASSPGTWVGYTF. Based on the CDR3 plus reference TRBV7-2 and TRBJ1-2, the full variable domain is GAGVSQSPSNKVTEKGKDVELRCDPISGHTALYWYRQSLGQGLEFLIYFQGNSAPDKSGLPSDRFSAERTGGSVSTLTIQRTQQEDSAVYLCASSPGTWVGYTFGSGTRLTVV.

The CDR3 DNA reads TGCAGTGCTATAACAGGGGGCGGTGACACTGAAGCTTTCTTT. It translates to CSAITGGGDTEAFF. The rearrangement joins TRBV20-1 to TRBJ1-1; TRBD1 matches 9 bases. Germline lookup yields CDR1 DFQATT and CDR2 SNEGSKA (reference sequence). The J segment lost 3 bases and the V segment lost 4 bases, leaving 6 bases of the junction unmatched. The CDR3 totals 14 residues.

The table lists this clonotype with a few counts. This chain uses TRBV7-9 with TRBJ1-1; D uncertain. The CDR3 runs to 13 residues. Germline-derived CDR1 and CDR2 are SEHNR and FQNEAQ (reference sequence). V was pared by 7 bases and J by 1 base, with 10 bases between. The CDR3 spells CASTQRTNTEAFF. The CDR3 nucleotides are TGTGCCAGCACGCAAAGGACGAACACTGAAGCTTTCTTT.

In its sample, this clonotype was seen many times. The gene calls are TRBV20-1 and TRBJ2-1, with TRBD2 identical over 7 bases. Germline CDR1 is DFQATT and CDR2 is SNEGSKA (reference sequence). V shed 4 bases, J shed 7 bases, and the junction held 7 bases outside the gene matches. This CDR3 contains 13 residues. CDR3 nucleotide sequence: TGCAGTGCTACAGGGAGGGGAGGGAATGAGCAGTTCTTC. This sequence encodes CSATGRGGNEQFF.

This clonotype was counted between two and nine times. The rearrangement joins TRBV18 to TRBJ1-1; the D is unclear. V shed 2 bases and J shed 3 bases, with 7 bases lying between them. The CDR3 is 13 amino acids. Germline V gene lookup returns CDR1 KGHSH and CDR2 LQKENI. CDR3 nucleotides: TGTGCCAGCTCACCATCGGGGTACACTGAAGCTTTCTTT. This codes for CASSPSGYTEAFF.

This clonotype has a handful of counts. The chain has TRBV7-3 and TRBJ2-2; 7 nucleotides agree with TRBD2. This CDR3 is built from 14 residues. Germline V gives CDR1 SGHTA, CDR2 FQGTGA. J was trimmed by 6 bases and V by 6 bases; bases with no gene match: 7. The CDR3 loop reads CASRGRGSAGELFF. The CDR3 DNA sequence: TGTGCCAGCAGGGGGAGGGGTAGCGCCGGGGAGCTGTTTTTT. The variable domain in full, completed from reference TRBV7-3 and TRBJ2-2, reads GAGVSQTPSNKVTEKGKYVELRCDPISGHTALYWYRQSLGQGPEFLIYFQGTGAADDSGLPNDRFFAVRPEGSVSTLKIQRTERGDSAVYLCASRGRGSAGELFFGEGSRLTVL.

This clonotype was detected a few times. The chain uses TRBV7-2 and TRBJ2-5; D may be TRBD1 (5 bases). The CDR3 spans 12 residues. Trimming cost V 5 bases and J 6 bases, with 10 bases left between them. Germline V gene data show CDR1 as SGHTA and CDR2 as FQGNSA. For the CDR3, the DNA is TGTGCCAGCAGCGGGGCGCGGCAGACCCAGTACTTC. As protein: CASSGARQTQYF.

This clonotype showed up just a few times. The rearrangement links TRBV12-3 or TRBV12-4 to TRBJ2-2; perhaps D is TRBD1 or TRBD2 (5 bases each). Trimming cost V 3 bases and J 1 base, with 9 bases left between them. The CDR3 is made up of 15 amino acids. The DNA for the CDR3 is TGTGCCAGCAGTTTCGGGGCTAGGAACACCGGGGAGCTGTTTTTT. Translated, it gives CASSFGARNTGELFF.

This clonotype showed up just a few times. This chain joins TRBV29-1 and TRBJ2-2; D unclear. This CDR3 has 13 residues. CDR1 is SQVTM, CDR2 ANQGSEA, per germline. V dropped 7 bases and J dropped 4 bases, with 13 bases sitting between them. The CDR3 DNA follows: TGCAGCGCTTGGGAAAGCCCCACCGGGGAGCTGTTTTTT. As protein: CSAWESPTGELFF.

This clonotype was observed a handful of times. The J gene is TRBJ2-1, the V gene TRBV29-1, with TRBD2 identical over 7 bases. Germline lookup yields CDR1 SQVTM and CDR2 ANQGSEA. The CDR3 is 13 amino acids. With 7 bases clipped from V and 6 bases from J, the junction kept 9 bases outside the gene matches. The CDR3 loop reads CSAKAGISNEQFF. For the CDR3, the DNA is TGCAGCGCTAAAGCGGGAATTAGCAATGAGCAGTTCTTC.

The gene calls are TRBV29-1 and TRBJ2-3; D is undetermined. V lost 4 bases and J 5 bases, leaving 10 bases between the germline ends. Germline CDR1 SQVTM, CDR2 ANQGSEA. The CDR3 covers 12 residues. The CDR3 DNA reads TGCAGCGTTGCGGCAGGTAGAGATACGCAGTATTTT. As protein: CSVAAGRDTQYF.

This clonotype was counted a few times. The rearrangement uses TRBV12-3 or TRBV12-4 and TRBJ2-2; TRBD1 matches 12 bases. The CDR3 extends over 16 amino acids. Losses at the gene ends were 4 bases for V and 7 bases for J; bases not matched to a gene: 7. In DNA, the CDR3 is TGTGCCAGCAGTTCCGGGACAGGGGGCATTGGCGGGGAGCTGTTTTTT. Translating it yields CASSSGTGGIGGELFF.

This clonotype turned up a few times. This chain connects TRBV29-1 to TRBJ2-1; TRBD2 aligns across 10 bases. The CDR3 contains 14 residues. J lost 2 bases, V lost 6 bases, and 4 bases had no gene match. From germline, CDR1 is SQVTM and CDR2 ANQGSEA. Written as DNA, the CDR3 is TGCAGCGTCGCCACTAGCGGGGCCTACAATGAGCAGTTCTTC. It specifies CSVATSGAYNEQFF.

V and J are TRBV18 and TRBJ2-1; TRBD1 matches at 10 bases. After removal of 3 bases from V and 4 bases from J, the junction contained 3 bases not matched to a gene. Germline V gives CDR1 KGHSH, CDR2 LQKENI. There are 15 residues in the CDR3. DNA for the CDR3: TGTGCCAGCTCACCGGGACAGGGGCCTTACAATGAGCAGTTCTTC. This encodes CASSPGQGPYNEQFF. The full variable domain, with the rest looked up from reference TRBV18 and TRBJ2-1, is NAGVMQNPRHLVRRRGQEARLRCSPMKGHSHVYWYRQLPEEGLKFMVYLQKENIIDESGMPKERFSAEFPKEGPSILRIQQVVRGDSAAYFCASSPGQGPYNEQFFGPGTRLTVL.

This clonotype has only a few counts. V usage is TRBV7-3 and J usage is TRBJ2-2; weak D call: TRBD2 (6 bases). Germline assignment: CDR1 SGHTA and CDR2 FQGTGA. Trimming stripped 5 bases from V and 6 bases from J, with 13 bases between. CDR3 length: 14 amino acids. CDR3 protein: CASSVMGEAGELFF. The CDR3 nucleotides are TGTGCCAGCAGCGTAATGGGGGAGGCCGGGGAGCTGTTTTTT.